This TCR beta chain was recovered during a study of blood T cells in healthy people across ages. This clonotype is a singleton in its sample. Then a second PCR, running about 6 to 12 cycles, was carried out with a sample-barcoded 5' primer and a J-beta primer mix. TCRdb used MiXCR to reprocess the 5' RACE reads, holding one entry per CDR3 protein. The sample contains 450,000 to 600,000 distinct CDR3 sequences, 25% to 35% of which appear only once. Between the trimmed V and J ends, which lost 0 bases and 3 bases, there was a span of 18 bases. The germline V gene has CDR1 LNHNV and CDR2 YYDKDF (reference sequence). CDR3 size: 18 residues. Every sample yielded at least 6 million isolated PBMCs. These data also featured in a second study, about T cells of mothers and their children. That study reports: Each donor was one of three healthy Caucasian mothers or one of their six children. In each mother, TCR beta CDR3 reads exceeded 9.5 million; in each child, they numbered approximately 3 million.

The TCR originated in a boy aged 2 to 10 in good health. This chain joins TRBV15 and TRBJ2-1; no clear D. Sequencing was carried out using blood. For the CDR3, the DNA is TGTGCCACCAGCAGAGAGGGCCCCGTAGTAATGGGCTACAATGAGCAGTTCTTC. This gives the protein CATSREGPVVMGYNEQFF.